This T cell receptor beta chain was identified in a study of cytomegalovirus exposure and HLA in healthy donors. Whole-study findings and limits: The study recorded 164 TCR beta chains that were cytomegalovirus-associated. Among the sequence variants, a highly shared cluster was likely an artifact of sequencing. Later analysis suggested most CMV-associated TCR beta chains were HLA-restricted.

Remarks on this clone: What it binds is unknown.

The CDR3 totals 15 residues. With V trimmed by 8 bases and J by 7 bases, 9 bases remained unmatched. Germline V gene lookup returns CDR1 SGHVS and CDR2 FQNEAQ. In the PCR, 60 Vbeta and 13 Jbeta primers were used. In the original analysis: A follow-up analysis tallied 73 million or so unique TCR beta chains, about 10 million shared. The table came from immunoSEQ multiplex PCR; TCRdb's copy has only in-frame clones and leaves some out. That table supplies the V and J calls and clone size; D and trimming were determined from the DNA. The sample contains about 230,000 clones, approximately 80% of which appear only once.

Material for sequencing was PBMCs. The TCR was taken from a woman aged 40-49 years in good health and CMV-seronegative. The chain links TRBV7-8 to TRBJ1-4, with 11 bases identical to TRBD1. The CDR3 region is CASGMDRGLREKLFF. In DNA, the CDR3 is TGTGCCAGCGGAATGGACAGGGGGCTTCGTGAAAAACTGTTTTTT.